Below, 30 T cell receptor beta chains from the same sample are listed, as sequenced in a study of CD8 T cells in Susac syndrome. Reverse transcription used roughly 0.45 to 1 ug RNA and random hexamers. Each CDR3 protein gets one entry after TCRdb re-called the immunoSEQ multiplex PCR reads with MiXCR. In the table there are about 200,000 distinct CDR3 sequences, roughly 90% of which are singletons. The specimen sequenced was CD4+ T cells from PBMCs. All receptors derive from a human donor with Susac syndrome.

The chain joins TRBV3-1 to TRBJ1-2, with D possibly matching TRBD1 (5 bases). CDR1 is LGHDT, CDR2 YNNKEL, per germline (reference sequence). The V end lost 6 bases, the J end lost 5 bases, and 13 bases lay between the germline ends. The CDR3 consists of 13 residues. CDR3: CASRPDSNYGYTF. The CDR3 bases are TGTGCCAGCAGACCCGACAGCAATTATGGCTACACCTTC.

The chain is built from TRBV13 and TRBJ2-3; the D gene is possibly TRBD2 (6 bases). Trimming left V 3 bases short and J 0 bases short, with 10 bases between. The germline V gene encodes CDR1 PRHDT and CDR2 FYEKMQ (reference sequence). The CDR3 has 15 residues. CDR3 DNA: TGTGCCAGCAGCTTGGAGGGGATCAGCACAGATACGCAGTATTTT. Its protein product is CASSLEGISTDTQYF.

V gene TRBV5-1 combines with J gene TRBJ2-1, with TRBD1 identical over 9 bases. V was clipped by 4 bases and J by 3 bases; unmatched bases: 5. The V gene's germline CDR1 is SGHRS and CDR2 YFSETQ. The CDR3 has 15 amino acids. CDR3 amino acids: CASSLTGQGYNEQFF. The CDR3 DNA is TGCGCCAGCAGCCTAACGGGACAGGGCTACAATGAGCAGTTCTTC.

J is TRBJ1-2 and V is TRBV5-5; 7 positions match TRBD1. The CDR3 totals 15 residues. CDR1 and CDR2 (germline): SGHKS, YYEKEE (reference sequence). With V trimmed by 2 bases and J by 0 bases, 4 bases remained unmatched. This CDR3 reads CASSLGQDPNYGYTF. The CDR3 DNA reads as TGTGCCAGCAGCTTAGGACAGGATCCTAACTATGGCTACACCTTC.

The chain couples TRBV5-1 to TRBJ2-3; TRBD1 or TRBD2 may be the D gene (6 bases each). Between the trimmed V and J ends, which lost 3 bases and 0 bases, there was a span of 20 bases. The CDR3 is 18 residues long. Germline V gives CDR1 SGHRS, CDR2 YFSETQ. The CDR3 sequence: CASSYGGTNSPSTDTQYF. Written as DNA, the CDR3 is TGCGCCAGCAGCTATGGAGGGACAAATTCTCCTAGCACAGATACGCAGTATTTT.

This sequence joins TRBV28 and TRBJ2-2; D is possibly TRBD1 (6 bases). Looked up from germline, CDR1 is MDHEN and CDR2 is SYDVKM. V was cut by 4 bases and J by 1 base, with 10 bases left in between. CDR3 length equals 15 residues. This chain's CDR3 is CASSSPGQNTGELFF. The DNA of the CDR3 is TGTGCCAGCAGTTCTCCGGGACAGAACACCGGGGAGCTGTTTTTT. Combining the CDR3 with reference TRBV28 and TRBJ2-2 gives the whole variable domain DVKVTQSSRYLVKRTGEKVFLECVQDMDHENMFWYRQDPGLGLRLIYFSYDVKMKEKGDIPEGYSVSREKKERFSLILESASTNQTSMYLCASSSPGQNTGELFFGEGSRLTVL.

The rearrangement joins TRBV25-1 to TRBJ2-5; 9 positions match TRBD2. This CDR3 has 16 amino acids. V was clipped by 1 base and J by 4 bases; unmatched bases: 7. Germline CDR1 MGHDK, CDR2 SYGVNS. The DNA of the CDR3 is TGTGCCAGCAGTGAATTGGTACTAGCGGGTATAGAGACCCAGTACTTC. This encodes CASSELVLAGIETQYF.

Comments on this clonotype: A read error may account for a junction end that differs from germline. The CDR3 region has the DNA TGTGCTAGCAGTCCAGACAGGGTAAATTCACCCCTCCACTTT. As protein: CASSPDRVNSPLHF. The V gene is TRBV7-7, the J gene TRBJ1-6, with 7 bases that match TRBD1. Germline V gene lookup returns CDR1 SSHAT and CDR2 FNYEAQ (reference sequence). CDR3 length: 14 amino acids.

The CDR3 here is CAWTGFGEQYF. CDR3 DNA: TGTGCCTGGACAGGGTTCGGCGAGCAGTACTTC. The chain carries TRBV30 and TRBJ2-7; perhaps TRBD1 as D (5 bases). V lost 4 bases and J 6 bases, leaving 10 bases between the germline ends. Germline V gene data show CDR1 as GTSNPN and CDR2 as SVGIG (reference sequence). The CDR3 extends over 11 amino acids.

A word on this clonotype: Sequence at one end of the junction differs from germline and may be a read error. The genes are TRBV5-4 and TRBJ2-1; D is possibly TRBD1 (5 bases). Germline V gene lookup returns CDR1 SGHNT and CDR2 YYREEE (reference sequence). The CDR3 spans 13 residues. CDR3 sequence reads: CVSSFPGPNEQFF. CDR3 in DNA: TGTGTCAGCAGCTTTCCAGGGCCCAATGAGCAGTTCTTC.

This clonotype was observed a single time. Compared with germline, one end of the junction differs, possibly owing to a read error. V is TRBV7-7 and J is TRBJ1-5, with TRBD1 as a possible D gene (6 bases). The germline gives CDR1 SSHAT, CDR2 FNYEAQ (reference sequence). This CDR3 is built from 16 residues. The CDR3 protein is CASSLMSPRGNQPQHF. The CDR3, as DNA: TGTGCTAGCAGCTTGATGAGTCCCAGGGGAAATCAGCCCCAGCATTTT.

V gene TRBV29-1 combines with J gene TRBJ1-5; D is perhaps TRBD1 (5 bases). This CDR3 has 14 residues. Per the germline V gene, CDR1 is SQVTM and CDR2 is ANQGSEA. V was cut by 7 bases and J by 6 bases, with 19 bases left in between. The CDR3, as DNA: TGCAGCGCCAGATTGGGGGGGGAGGGTCAGCCCCAGCATTTT. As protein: CSARLGGEGQPQHF.

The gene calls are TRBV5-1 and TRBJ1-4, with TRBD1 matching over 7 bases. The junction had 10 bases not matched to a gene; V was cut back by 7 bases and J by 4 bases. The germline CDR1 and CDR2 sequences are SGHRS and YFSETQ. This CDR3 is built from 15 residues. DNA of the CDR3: TGCGCCAGCCGACGGGACAGCGCTAGTAATGAAAAACTGTTTTTT. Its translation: CASRRDSASNEKLFF.

DNA for the CDR3: TGTGCCAGCAGCCCACGGACAGGGTTCGGTGGCACTGAAGCTTTCTTT. Protein: CASSPRTGFGGTEAFF. The rearrangement uses TRBV3-1 and TRBJ1-1, with TRBD1 identical over 8 bases. J gave up 4 bases and V 4 bases, and 11 bases lay outside the gene matches. The CDR3 is made up of 16 amino acids. Germline lookup yields CDR1 LGHDT and CDR2 YNNKEL (reference sequence).

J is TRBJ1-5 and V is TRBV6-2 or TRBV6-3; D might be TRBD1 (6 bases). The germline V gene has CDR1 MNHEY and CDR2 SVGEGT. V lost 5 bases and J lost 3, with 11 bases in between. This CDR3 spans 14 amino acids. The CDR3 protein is CASSTQGPNQPQHF. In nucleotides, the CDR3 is TGTGCCAGCAGTACACAGGGCCCCAATCAGCCCCAGCATTTT.

The CDR3, as DNA: TGTGCCACCAGTGTGGGAGCTGGGGCCAACGTCCTGACTTTC. Protein sequence: CATSVGAGANVLTF. V usage is TRBV24-1 and J usage is TRBJ2-6, with TRBD2 as a possible D gene (5 bases). Per germline, CDR1 KGHDR and CDR2 SFDVKD. There are 14 residues in the CDR3. V dropped 5 bases and J dropped 2 bases, with 6 bases sitting between them.

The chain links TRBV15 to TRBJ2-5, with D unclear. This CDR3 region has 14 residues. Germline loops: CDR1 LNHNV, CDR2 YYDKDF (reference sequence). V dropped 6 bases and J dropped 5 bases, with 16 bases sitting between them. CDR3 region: CATREWGSGETQYF. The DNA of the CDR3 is TGTGCCACCAGGGAATGGGGTTCAGGCGAGACCCAGTACTTC.

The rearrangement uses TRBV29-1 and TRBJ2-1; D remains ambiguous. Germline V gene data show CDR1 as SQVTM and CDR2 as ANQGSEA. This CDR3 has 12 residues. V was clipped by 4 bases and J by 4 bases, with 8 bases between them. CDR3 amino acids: CSVGETYNEQFF. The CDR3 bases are TGCAGCGTTGGCGAGACATACAATGAGCAGTTCTTC.

In DNA form, the CDR3 reads TGTGCCAGTAGTATGGGTGGCCAAACTAACTACGAGCAGTACTTC. Amino acid sequence: CASSMGGQTNYEQYF. This sequence joins TRBV19 and TRBJ2-7; D is unclear. V was pared by 3 bases and J by 3 bases, with 15 bases between. The CDR3 is made up of 15 amino acids. Germline V gene sequence: CDR1 LNHDA, CDR2 SQIVND (reference sequence).

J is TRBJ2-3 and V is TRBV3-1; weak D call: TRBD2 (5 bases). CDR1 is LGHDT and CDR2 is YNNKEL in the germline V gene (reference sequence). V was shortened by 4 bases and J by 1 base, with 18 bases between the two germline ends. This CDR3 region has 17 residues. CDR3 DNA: TGTGCCAGCAGCCTTTCCTACCTTTTGAGGGGCACAGATACGCAGTATTTT. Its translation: CASSLSYLLRGTDTQYF.

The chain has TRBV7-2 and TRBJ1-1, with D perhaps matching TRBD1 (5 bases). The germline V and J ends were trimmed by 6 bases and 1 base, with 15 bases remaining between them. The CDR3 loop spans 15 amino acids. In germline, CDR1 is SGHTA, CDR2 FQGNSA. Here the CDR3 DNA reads TGTGCCAGCAGTGGGCTGGGGGGGAAGAACACTGAAGCTTTCTTT. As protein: CASSGLGGKNTEAFF.

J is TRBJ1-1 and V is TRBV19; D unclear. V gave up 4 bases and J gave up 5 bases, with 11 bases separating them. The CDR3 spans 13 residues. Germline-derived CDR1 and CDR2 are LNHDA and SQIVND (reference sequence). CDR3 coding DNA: TGTGCCAGTAGTACGCCGGAGAGAACTGAAGCTTTCTTT. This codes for CASSTPERTEAFF.

This CDR3 is CASGLQGAGGYTF. The DNA of the CDR3 is TGTGCTAGTGGTTTGCAGGGGGCAGGTGGCTACACCTTC. The chain combines TRBV12-5 with TRBJ1-2; 8 bases match TRBD1. Germline assignment: CDR1 LGHNT and CDR2 FRNRAP. V was clipped by 2 bases and J by 7 bases; unmatched bases: 3. The CDR3 sequence is 13 residues long. Full variable domain (rest looked up from reference TRBV12-5 and TRBJ1-2): DARVTQTPRHKVTEMGQEVTMRCQPILGHNTVFWYRQTMMQGLELLAYFRNRAPLDDSGMPKDRFSAEMPDATLATLKIQPSEPRDSAVYFCASGLQGAGGYTFGSGTRLTVV.

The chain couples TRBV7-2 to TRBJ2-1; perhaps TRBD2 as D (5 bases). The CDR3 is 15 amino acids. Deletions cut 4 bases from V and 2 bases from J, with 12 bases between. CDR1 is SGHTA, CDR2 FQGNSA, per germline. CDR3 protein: CASSSTWGAYNEQFF. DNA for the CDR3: TGTGCCAGCAGCTCCACCTGGGGAGCCTACAATGAGCAGTTCTTC.

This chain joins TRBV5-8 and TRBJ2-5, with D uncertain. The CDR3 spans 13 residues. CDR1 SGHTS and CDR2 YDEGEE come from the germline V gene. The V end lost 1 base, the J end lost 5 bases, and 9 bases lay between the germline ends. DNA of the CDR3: TGTGCCAGCAGCTTGTTACTTGGGGAGACCCAGTACTTC. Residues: CASSLLLGETQYF.

The DNA for the CDR3 is TGTGCCTGGAGTGCGACGGGACCTGAAGCTTTCTTT. Its translation is CAWSATGPEAFF. The gene calls are TRBV30 and TRBJ1-1, with D perhaps matching TRBD1 (5 bases). This CDR3 contains 12 residues. Germline V gene lookup returns CDR1 GTSNPN and CDR2 SVGIG (reference sequence). V was pared by 1 base and J by 6 bases, with 9 bases between.

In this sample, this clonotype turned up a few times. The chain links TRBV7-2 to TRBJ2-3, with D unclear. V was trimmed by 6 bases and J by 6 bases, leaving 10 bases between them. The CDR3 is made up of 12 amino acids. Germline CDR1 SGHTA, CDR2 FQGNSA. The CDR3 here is CASSHGWDTQYF. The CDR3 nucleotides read TGTGCCAGCAGTCACGGGTGGGATACGCAGTATTTT. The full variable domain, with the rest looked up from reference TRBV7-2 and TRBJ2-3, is GAGVSQSPSNKVTEKGKDVELRCDPISGHTALYWYRQSLGQGLEFLIYFQGNSAPDKSGLPSDRFSAERTGGSVSTLTIQRTQQEDSAVYLCASSHGWDTQYFGPGTRLTVL.

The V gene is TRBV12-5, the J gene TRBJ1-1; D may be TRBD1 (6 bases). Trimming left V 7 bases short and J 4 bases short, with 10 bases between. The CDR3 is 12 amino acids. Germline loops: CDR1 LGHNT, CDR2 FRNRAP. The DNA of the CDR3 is TGTGCTAGTGCGAACAGGGTCACTGAAGCTTTCTTT. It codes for CASANRVTEAFF.

CDR3 in DNA: TGCAGTGCTAGAGATCAACGGAACTTTAATCAGCCCCAGCATTTT. It specifies CSARDQRNFNQPQHF. The V gene is TRBV20-1, the J gene TRBJ1-5; no reliable D call. Trimming stripped 0 bases from V and 4 bases from J, with 13 bases between. CDR1 and CDR2 from the germline V gene are DFQATT and SNEGSKA (reference sequence). The CDR3 covers 15 residues.

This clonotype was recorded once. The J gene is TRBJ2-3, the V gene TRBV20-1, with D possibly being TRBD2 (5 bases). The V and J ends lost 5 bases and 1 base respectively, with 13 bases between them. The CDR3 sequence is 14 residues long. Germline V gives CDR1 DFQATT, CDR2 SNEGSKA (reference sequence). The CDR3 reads CSAGLGRGTDTQYF. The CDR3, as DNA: TGCAGTGCTGGCCTCGGGCGGGGCACAGATACGCAGTATTTT.